A selection of T cell receptor beta chains follows, all from one sample in a study of blood T cell repertoires in COVID-19. The data were produced by immunoSEQ multiplex PCR, yet TCRdb's version contains in-frame clones alone and is incomplete. The sample has roughly 190,000 clones; about 85% are singletons. Sequenced material: peripheral blood. These receptors came from a man aged 55-75 years with active or convalescent COVID-19. The CDR3 runs from the conserved cysteine through the conserved F or W.

TRBV6-5	TRBJ1-2	CASSYKGYYGYTF
TRBV9	TRBJ1-3	CASSVLGQPLRASGNTIYF
TRBV5-1	TRBJ1-5	CASSFNPGGNQPQHF
TRBV10-2	TRBJ2-1	CASSDRARLGVNEQFF
TRBV2	TRBJ2-7	CASTGAGGSNEQYF
TRBV7-7	TRBJ2-3	CASSLRPLAGACTDTQYF
TRBV9	TRBJ2-3	CASSVGVSGGATDTQYF
TRBV6-5	TRBJ1-1	CASNRVNTEAFF
TRBV12-5	TRBJ1-2	CASGYRGRGGYTF
TRBV21-1	TRBJ2-5	CASSNQPRTGETQYF
TRBV5-1	TRBJ2-1	CASSSSGSSYNEQFF
TRBV27	TRBJ2-7	CASSPPLRGGTHEQYF
TRBV4-1	TRBJ1-1	CASSQTAGSPRGGAFF
TRBV14	TRBJ2-3	CASSQEGRGTDTQYF
TRBV2	TRBJ2-3	CASSYLAAWTYF
TRBV4-1	TRBJ2-5	CASSQEAGYRETQYF
TRBV18	TRBJ1-2	CASSPTPEGGVRGYTF
TRBV10-3	TRBJ2-3	CAIRATDTQYF
TRBV5-1	TRBJ2-1	CASSLGAGGPIEQFF
TRBV6-6	TRBJ1-6	CASSSQGLVGESPLHF
TRBV6-5	TRBJ2-5	CASSYGAGGKETQYF
TRBV7-6	TRBJ2-3	CASSFGTGNTDTQYF
TRBV5-6	TRBJ1-6	CASTDRGTPNSPLHF
TRBV2	TRBJ2-7	CASSLSLLSYEQYF
TRBV28	TRBJ2-1	CASSFGLAGGQYEFF
TRBV3-1/TRBV3-2	TRBJ2-5	CASSPFAGGLETQYF
TRBV5-1	TRBJ1-1	CASRQDTAGRAFF
TRBV25-1	TRBJ2-1	CASSESAGQNEQFF
TRBV5-1	TRBJ1-2	CASSPGTGPYGYTF
TRBV1	TRBJ2-2	CTSSQDRWTGELFF
TRBV6-2/TRBV6-3	TRBJ1-1	CASSPLGGAIRTEAFF
TRBV19	TRBJ1-1	CASQMAFLDTEAFF
TRBV19	TRBJ1-1	CASSSPLGRANTEAFF
TRBV5-1	TRBJ2-3	CASSLWGGSTDTQYF
TRBV11-2	TRBJ1-2	CASSFTGGEGYGYTF
TRBV5-1	TRBJ2-2	CASSQQGATGELFF